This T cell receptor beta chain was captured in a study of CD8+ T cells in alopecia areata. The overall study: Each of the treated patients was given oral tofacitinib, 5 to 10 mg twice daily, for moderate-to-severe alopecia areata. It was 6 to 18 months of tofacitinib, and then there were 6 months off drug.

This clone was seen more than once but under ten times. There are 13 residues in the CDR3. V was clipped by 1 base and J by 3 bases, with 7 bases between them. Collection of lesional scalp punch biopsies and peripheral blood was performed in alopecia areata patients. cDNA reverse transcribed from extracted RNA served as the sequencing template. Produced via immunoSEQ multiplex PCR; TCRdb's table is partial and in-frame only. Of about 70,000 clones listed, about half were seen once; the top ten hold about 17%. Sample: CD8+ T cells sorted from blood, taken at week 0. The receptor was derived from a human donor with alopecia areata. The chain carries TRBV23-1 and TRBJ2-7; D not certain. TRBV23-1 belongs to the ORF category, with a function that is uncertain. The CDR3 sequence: CASSQLHHYEQYF. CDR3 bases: TGCGCCAGCAGTCAATTACACCACTACGAGCAGTACTTC.